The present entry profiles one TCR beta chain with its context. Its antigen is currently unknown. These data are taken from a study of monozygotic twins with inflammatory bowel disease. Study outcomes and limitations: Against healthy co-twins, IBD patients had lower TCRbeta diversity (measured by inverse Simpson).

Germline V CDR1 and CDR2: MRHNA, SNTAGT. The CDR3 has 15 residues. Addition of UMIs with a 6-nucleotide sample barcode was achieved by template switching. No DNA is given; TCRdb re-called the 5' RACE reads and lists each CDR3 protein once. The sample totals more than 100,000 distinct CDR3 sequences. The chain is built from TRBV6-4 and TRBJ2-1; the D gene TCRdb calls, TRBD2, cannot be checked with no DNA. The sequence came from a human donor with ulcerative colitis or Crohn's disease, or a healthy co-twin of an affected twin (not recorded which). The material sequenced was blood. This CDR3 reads CASSVGLAGVNEQFF.